Listed here is a single T cell receptor beta chain. Its antigen target is currently unknown. Per-base qualities were not stored, and no clone one base away is much larger. The data were obtained in a study of blood T cell repertoires in COVID-19 (dated by TCRdb to 2018 to 2021). In the study overall: Samples from collaborators originated in the United States, Italy and Spain and spanned both the acute and convalescent phases of COVID-19. The material from the prospective study consisted of cDNA or gDNA derived from T cells, B-cell-depleted T cells, or PBMCs. The dataset comprised deeply sampled blood TCRbeta repertoires from subjects exposed to, actively infected with, or recovered from COVID-19. The repertoires were released in a freely available public database meant as a resource for research on the immune response to SARS-CoV-2. Samples were obtained from the ongoing ImmuneRACE study (first 160 participants) and from about 1,300 subjects provided by 6 global collaborators. The sample metadata nearly always contained a de-identified subject ID, COVID-19 status, age in years and sex. Where HLA class I and class II types were available, the types were taken from metadata supplied by the sample provider, not from assay-based typing.

Study-wide findings and limitations: Clinical and demographic metadata were provided uncurated, with the amount varying by source and participant.

One collaborating source in Seattle enrolled patients during active infection and followed them longitudinally through the course of disease. Each collaborating institution followed its own protocols to collect whole blood in K2EDTA tubes. For TCRbeta analysis, collaborators shipped samples in one of three forms: frozen whole blood, isolated PBMCs, or DNA extracted from either of those sample types. TCRbeta CDR3 regions were amplified from genomic DNA by means of the immunoSEQ Assay, a bias-controlled multiplex PCR. As for how the authors treated the data: Nucleated cell counts per sample were estimated from amplification of reference gene primers within the assay. Sequence reads were collapsed and filtered to measure the absolute abundance of every unique TCRbeta CDR3 rearrangement. For each sample, productive Simpson clonality was calculated by taking the square root of Simpson's diversity index across productive rearrangements. Held by TCRdb, this immuneACCESS table contains in-frame sequences only and omits some clones. Under half of the omission traces to an unresolved V gene where checked; the cause of the rest is unknown. V and J calls and clone size follow that table, whereas D and trimming were derived from the DNA. The sample profile shows some 180,000 clones; roughly 76% of them were found once. The biggest ten clones account for around 10% of the sample.

Trimming removed 3 bases from V and 8 bases from J; the gene matches leave 12 bases unexplained. CDR1 KGHSH and CDR2 LQKENI are derived from the germline V gene. The CDR3 holds 18 amino acids from the cysteine to the phenylalanine. Left in the record is the CDR3 DNA by itself, 54 bases read in frame from the first base. In this chain, TRBV18 is recombined with TRBJ2-1, and 14 bases in between align with TRBD2. The sequence came from a woman of 80 years or more with COVID-19, enrolled during active disease. Sequencing was carried out using peripheral blood. The CDR3 region has the sequence CASSPVPGTSGSRHEQFF. The DNA is as follows: TGTGCCAGCTCACCCGTTCCCGGGACTAGCGGGAGTCGACATGAGCAGTTCTTC.